The clone carrying this T cell receptor (beta chain) was picked up a small number of times. No antigen is known for it. The sample originates from a study of T-cell reconstitution after alpha-beta-depleted transplantation in children. General study points: By about two months after transplant, alpha-beta T cells reportedly arose from several hundred graft clones that had expanded. Surviving recipient cells, namely T cells and thymic progenitors, were the source of high day-60 TCRbeta diversity in some patients. T-cell counts and diversity were attributed mostly to newly produced T cells one year after transplant.

For TCRbeta, the library was prepared with unique molecular identifiers. TCRdb re-analysed the PCR reads in MiXCR, keeping a single row per CDR3 protein. The table records around 500,000 distinct CDR3 sequences, approximately 22% of them present only once. Trimming removed 3 bases at V and 1 base at J, with 4 bases between. This CDR3 contains 13 residues. The J gene is TRBJ1-5, the V gene TRBV23-1; D uncertain. TRBV23-1 is identified as an open reading frame with a role that is uncertain. The sequence was collected from a boy under three years old who had a stem cell transplant for acute myeloid leukemia, so the T cells may come from the graft donor. Sequenced material: PBMCs, mostly from graft donor cells, taken 360 days after TCRalphabeta/CD19-depleted stem cell transplant. CDR3: CASSHPSNQPQHF. The CDR3 DNA reads as TGCGCCAGCAGTCACCCCAGCAATCAGCCCCAGCATTTT.